The rows below give T cell receptor beta chains drawn from one sample of a study of breast tumors, draining lymph nodes, adjacent tissues. A single record per CDR3 protein comes from TCRdb applying MiXCR to the multiplex PCR reads. The sample lists 180,000 or so distinct CDR3 sequences; approximately 33% were seen once. Sample: axillary lymph node tissue. These receptors all come from a female donor with breast cancer. Some clones in this sample may be carry-over from other donors' samples. Both conserved end residues are trimmed from each CDR3. The order of the fields is J gene, V gene, clone size, CDR3 protein. The size field is filled for only some rows; it gives once, few, many or a size class.

J: TRBJ1-4; V: TRBV20-1; size: many; CDR3: SARVRTGSEKLF
J: TRBJ2-3; V: TRBV6-6; size: -; CDR3: ASTHPTADTQY
J: TRBJ2-1; V: TRBV6-5; size: many; CDR3: ASSRAGGGADEQF
J: TRBJ2-2; V: TRBV6-1; size: -; CDR3: ACSEAWSGQELF
J: TRBJ2-2; V: TRBV5-6; size: -; CDR3: ASSLQRTSGGPGELF
J: TRBJ1-5; V: TRBV2; size: -; CDR3: ASRTGQGAGNQPQH
J: TRBJ1-3; V: TRBV4-2; size: many; CDR3: ASSQDGITVLSGNTIY
J: TRBJ1-6; V: TRBV5-6; size: many; CDR3: ASSFNRGGKSPLH
J: TRBJ1-5; V: TRBV12-3/TRBV12-4; size: -; CDR3: ASRSVRVSNQPQH
J: TRBJ2-7; V: TRBV9; size: many; CDR3: ASSVVGDPSYEQY
J: TRBJ2-7; V: TRBV6-5; size: many; CDR3: ASSYGARREQY
J: TRBJ1-5; V: TRBV4-2; size: many; CDR3: ASSQATESNQPQH
J: TRBJ1-5; V: TRBV7-8; size: -; CDR3: ASSLNAGNSNQPQH
J: TRBJ1-6; V: TRBV20-1; size: -; CDR3: SARDLRGVGASNSPLH
J: TRBJ1-2; V: TRBV4-1; size: many; CDR3: ASSDRARDYGYT
J: TRBJ2-3; V: TRBV20-1; size: -; CDR3: SARESGGTQY
J: TRBJ2-1; V: TRBV11-3; size: many; CDR3: ASSLMPAREGLHNEQF
J: TRBJ2-5; V: TRBV7-7; size: many; CDR3: ASSPTSGGEIGLETQY
J: TRBJ1-6; V: TRBV5-1; size: many; CDR3: ASSQSPLRQATNSPLH
J: TRBJ1-2; V: TRBV29-1; size: many; CDR3: SVELQGTGYGYT
J: TRBJ2-5; V: TRBV11-3; size: many; CDR3: ASSLGGVQETQC
J: TRBJ1-2; V: TRBV4-3; size: many; CDR3: ASSQRGLGYT
J: TRBJ2-3; V: TRBV20-1; size: -; CDR3: SASTGQAWDEQY
J: TRBJ1-6; V: TRBV5-6; size: many; CDR3: ASSSRKASPLH
J: TRBJ2-3; V: TRBV7-3; size: many; CDR3: ASSQSGFSTDTQY
J: TRBJ2-1; V: TRBV5-1; size: -; CDR3: ASSRGSANTGEQF
J: TRBJ1-5; V: TRBV18; size: few; CDR3: ASLLEGRNQPQH
J: TRBJ1-6; V: TRBV5-6; size: many; CDR3: ASSLERGNSPLH
J: TRBJ1-5; V: TRBV7-2; size: -; CDR3: ASSLEGGETQH
J: TRBJ2-7; V: TRBV6-2/TRBV6-3; size: -; CDR3: ASSYRVGGGYYEQY
J: TRBJ2-7; V: TRBV11-2; size: -; CDR3: ASSLRLASGYEQY
J: TRBJ1-6; V: TRBV7-9; size: many; CDR3: ASSLNGGSPLH
J: TRBJ1-4; V: TRBV9; size: once; CDR3: ASSSTATSGGANEKLF
J: TRBJ2-3; V: TRBV5-4; size: many; CDR3: ASSLVPDTQY
J: TRBJ2-7; V: TRBV6-5; size: few; CDR3: ASSQDRTNYEQC
J: TRBJ2-5; V: TRBV7-2; size: many; CDR3: ASSSGPARETQY
J: TRBJ1-6; V: TRBV2; size: -; CDR3: ASSGQRDNSPLH
J: TRBJ2-5; V: TRBV20-1; size: -; CDR3: SARRSRLAGGNQETQY
J: TRBJ2-3; V: TRBV29-1; size: once; CDR3: SVEGGSSTDTQY
J: TRBJ2-6; V: TRBV2; size: many; CDR3: ASSARRGRAPLSGANVLT
J: TRBJ1-2; V: TRBV19; size: -; CDR3: ASSIRQGANYGYT
J: TRBJ2-1; V: TRBV6-6; size: many; CDR3: ASSPGGPSSYNEQF
J: TRBJ2-1; V: TRBV12-3/TRBV12-4; size: many; CDR3: ASSSRGGGGTEQF
J: TRBJ2-3; V: TRBV6-2/TRBV6-3; size: -; CDR3: AAGRQGPSLGDTQY
J: TRBJ2-7; V: TRBV12-3/TRBV12-4; size: many; CDR3: ASSLVVNSGRADYEQY